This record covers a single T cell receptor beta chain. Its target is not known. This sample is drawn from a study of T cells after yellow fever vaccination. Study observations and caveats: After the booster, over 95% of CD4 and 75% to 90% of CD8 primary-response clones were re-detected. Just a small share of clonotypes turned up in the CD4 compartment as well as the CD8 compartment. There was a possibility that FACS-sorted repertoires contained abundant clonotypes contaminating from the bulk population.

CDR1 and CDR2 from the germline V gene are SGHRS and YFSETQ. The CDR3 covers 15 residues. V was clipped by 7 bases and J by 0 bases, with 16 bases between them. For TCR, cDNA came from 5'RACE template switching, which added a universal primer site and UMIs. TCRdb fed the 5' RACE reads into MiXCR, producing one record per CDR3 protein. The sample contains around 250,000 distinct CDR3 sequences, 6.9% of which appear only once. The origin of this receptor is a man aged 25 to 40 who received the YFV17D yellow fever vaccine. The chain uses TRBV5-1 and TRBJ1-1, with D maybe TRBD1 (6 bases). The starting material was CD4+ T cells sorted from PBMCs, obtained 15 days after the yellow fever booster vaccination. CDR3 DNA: TGCGCCAGCCTCTTAGGACCAGGGGTGAACACTGAAGCTTTCTTT. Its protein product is CASLLGPGVNTEAFF.